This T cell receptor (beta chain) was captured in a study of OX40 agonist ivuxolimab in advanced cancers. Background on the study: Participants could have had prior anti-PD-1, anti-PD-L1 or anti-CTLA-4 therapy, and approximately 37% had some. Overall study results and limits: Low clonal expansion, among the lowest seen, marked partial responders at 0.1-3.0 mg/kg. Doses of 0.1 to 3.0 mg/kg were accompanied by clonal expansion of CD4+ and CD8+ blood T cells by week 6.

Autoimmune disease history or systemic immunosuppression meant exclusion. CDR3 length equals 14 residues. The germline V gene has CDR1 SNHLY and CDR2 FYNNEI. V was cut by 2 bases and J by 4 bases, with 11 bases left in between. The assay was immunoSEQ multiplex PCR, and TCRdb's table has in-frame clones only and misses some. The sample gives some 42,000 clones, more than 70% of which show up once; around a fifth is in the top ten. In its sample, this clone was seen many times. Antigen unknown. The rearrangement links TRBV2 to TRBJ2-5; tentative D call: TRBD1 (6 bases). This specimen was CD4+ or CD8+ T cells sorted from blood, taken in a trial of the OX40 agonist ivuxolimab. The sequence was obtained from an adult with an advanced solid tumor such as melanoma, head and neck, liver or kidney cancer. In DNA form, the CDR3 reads TGTGCCAGCAGTGAATGGCAGGGGATAGAGACCCAGTACTTC. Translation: CASSEWQGIETQYF.